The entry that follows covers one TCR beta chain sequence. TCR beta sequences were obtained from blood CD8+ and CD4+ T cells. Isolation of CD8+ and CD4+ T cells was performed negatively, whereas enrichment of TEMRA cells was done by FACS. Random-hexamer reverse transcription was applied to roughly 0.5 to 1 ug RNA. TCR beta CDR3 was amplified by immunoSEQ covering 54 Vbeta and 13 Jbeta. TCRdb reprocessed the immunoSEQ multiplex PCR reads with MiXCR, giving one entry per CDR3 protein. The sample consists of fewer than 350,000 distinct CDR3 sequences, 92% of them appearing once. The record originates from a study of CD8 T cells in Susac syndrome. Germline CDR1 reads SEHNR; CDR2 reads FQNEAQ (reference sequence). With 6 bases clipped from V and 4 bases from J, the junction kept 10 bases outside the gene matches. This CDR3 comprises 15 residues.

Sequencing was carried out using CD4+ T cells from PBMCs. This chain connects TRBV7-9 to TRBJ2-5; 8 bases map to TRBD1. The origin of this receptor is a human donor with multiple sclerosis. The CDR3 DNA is TGTGCCAGCAGAACAGACCGGGACAGGTTAGAGACCCAGTACTTC. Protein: CASRTDRDRLETQYF.